The 2 T cell receptor beta chains given below trace back to one sample, sequenced in a study of T cell responses to AZD1222 COVID-19 vaccine (dated by TCRdb to about 2021). Library preparation used the immunoSEQ multiplex PCR assay. Sourced from immuneACCESS, this table was stored by TCRdb with only in-frame sequences that have V and J called. A share of the clones is absent; for the studies checked, an unresolved V gene accounts for under half, and the remainder has no known explanation. For this sample the table gives more than 110,000 clones, of which 80% to 95% were detected only once. Jointly, the top ten make up about 3% of the sample. The sample's time point, from its label and the paper: baseline before first vaccination. The sample consisted of peripheral blood, taken on day 0 of AZD1222 vaccination. Receptors were obtained from an adult in good health.

This chain joins TRBV7-2 and TRBJ2-7; TRBD2 aligns across 16 bases. J gave up 4 bases and V 3 bases, and 6 bases lay outside the gene matches. Germline CDR1 reads SGHTA; CDR2 reads FQGNSA. The CDR3 loop spans 17 amino acids. CDR3 DNA sequence: TGTGCCAGCAGCTTGGGACTAGCGGGAGGGCCGCGGTACGAGCAGTACTTC. It encodes CASSLGLAGGPRYEQYF.

This chain joins TRBV5-1 and TRBJ1-1; 10 bases align to TRBD1. V shed 3 bases, J shed 2 bases, and the junction held 7 bases outside the gene matches. CDR1 SGHRS and CDR2 YFSETQ come from the germline V gene. This CDR3 comprises 16 residues. The CDR3 sequence: CASSSGTGASNTEAFF. CDR3 DNA: TGCGCCAGCAGCTCGGGGACAGGGGCCTCAAACACTGAAGCTTTCTTT.